This T cell receptor beta chain was found in a study of T cell responses to AZD1222 COVID-19 vaccine. The CDR3 is 15 amino acids. Germline V gene sequence: CDR1 LGHNA, CDR2 YNFKEQ. The V segment lost 0 bases and the J segment 3 bases; nucleotides outside the gene matches: 4. This clone has a single count. Its antigen is still unknown. Notes on the study in general: Baseline serostatus was positive in only five to seven AZD1222 recipients. Unmutated variant regions reportedly attract nearly half of all spike-specific TCRs. Two AZD1222 administrations were followed by greater Spike-specific TCR breadth and depth.

Generated by immunoSEQ multiplex PCR, the TCRdb table keeps only in-frame clones and is missing some. Altogether around 210,000 clones are present, around 94% being singletons, with the ten largest covering around 1.8%. The source is an adult who received the MenACWY meningococcal vaccine as a control. This material consisted of peripheral blood, taken 28 days after the second dose of the MenACWY control vaccine. The chain employs TRBV4-2 and TRBJ1-2, with 7 bases that match TRBD1. The DNA of the CDR3 is TGTGCCAGCAGCCAAGACGACAGGGAGGACTATGGCTACACCTTC. This translates into CASSQDDREDYGYTF.